This T cell receptor beta chain was documented in a study of human versus mouse CDR3 diversity and MHC coevolution. Study-wide points: Compared with mice, human CDR3s carried more deletions and insertions on average. The lowest clonal inequality scores came from most of the three human donors.

A remark on this clone: Antigen: not known.

Germline V lookup: CDR1 MDHEN, CDR2 SYDVKM. Deletions cut 7 bases from V and 5 bases from J, with 10 bases between. The CDR3 covers 12 residues. Assay: immunoSEQ multiplex PCR; the TCRdb copy retains only in-frame clones and omits some. Of 45,000 to 75,000 clones listed, over 90% are singletons. This chain uses TRBV28 with TRBJ2-3; the D gene is possibly TRBD1 (5 bases). The TCR was taken from a person in their sixties or seventies in good health. Material: naive CD4+ T cells from blood. Described subset: CD45RO-negative CD62L-positive naive CD4 T cells. The CDR3 DNA sequence: TGTGCCAGCACAGGGAATTTAGATACGCAGTATTTT. Translated: CASTGNLDTQYF.